This T cell receptor (beta chain) was recovered during a study of Ad26.COV2.S vaccination and SARS-CoV-2 variants. As for treatment: around 19 received Ad26.COV2.S at low or high dose, single or two shots; 5 received placebo; per-sample allocation not given. Specimen acquisition occurred on day 63 following the initial vaccine or placebo injection. Trimming left V 2 bases short and J 2 bases short, with 10 bases between. The CDR3 loop spans 14 amino acids. Germline V gene lookup returns CDR1 SQVTM and CDR2 ANQGSEA. Repertoires were generated with immunoSEQ multiplex PCR, while TCRdb's copy carries only in-frame clones and drops some. The repertoire includes about 350,000 clones, roughly 89% of them detected once, and about 5% sits in the top ten.

The clonotype was recovered from a person aged 18-60 years who received the Ad26.COV2.S COVID-19 vaccine or a placebo. The sample here was peripheral blood, taken in a trial of Ad26.COV2.S vaccine versus placebo. The rearrangement joins TRBV29-1 to TRBJ2-1; D ambiguous. CDR3 sequence reads: CSVETSSPYNEQFF. Here the CDR3 DNA reads TGCAGCGTTGAAACCTCAAGCCCCTACAATGAGCAGTTCTTC.